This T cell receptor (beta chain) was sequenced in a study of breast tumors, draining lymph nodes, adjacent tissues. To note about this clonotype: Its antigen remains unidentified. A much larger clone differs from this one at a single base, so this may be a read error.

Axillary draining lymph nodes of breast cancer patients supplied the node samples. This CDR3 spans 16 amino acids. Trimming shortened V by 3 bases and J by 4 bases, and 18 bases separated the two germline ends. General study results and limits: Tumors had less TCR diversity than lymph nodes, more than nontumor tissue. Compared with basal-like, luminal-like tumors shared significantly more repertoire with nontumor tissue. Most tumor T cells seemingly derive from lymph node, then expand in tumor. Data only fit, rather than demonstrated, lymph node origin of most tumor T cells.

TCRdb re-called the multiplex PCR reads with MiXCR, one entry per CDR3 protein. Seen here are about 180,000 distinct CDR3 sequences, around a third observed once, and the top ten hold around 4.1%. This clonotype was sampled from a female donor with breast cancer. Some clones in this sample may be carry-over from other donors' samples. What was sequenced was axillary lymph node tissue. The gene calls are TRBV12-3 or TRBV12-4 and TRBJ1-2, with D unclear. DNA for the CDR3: TGTGCCAGCAGTTTCGTCCCGCACGGGGAACTCTATGGCTACACCTTC. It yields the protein CASSFVPHGELYGYTF.